This T cell receptor (beta chain) is drawn from a study of early T cells in non-severe SARS-CoV-2 infection. The germline gives CDR1 SNHLY, CDR2 FYNNEI. The V gene lost 5 bases and the J gene lost 4 bases, with 13 bases spanning the gap. The CDR3 runs to 14 residues. One entry per CDR3 protein, called by TCRdb with MiXCR from the 5' RACE reads. The repertoire holds 100,000 to 150,000 distinct CDR3 sequences, with about 15% as singletons. This clonotype was detected ten times or more. The sequence was obtained from an adult who was a healthcare worker with PCR-confirmed SARS-CoV-2 infection or an uninfected control (not recorded which). Material: whole blood. The V gene is TRBV2, the J gene TRBJ2-3; D possibly corresponds to TRBD2 (6 bases). The CDR3 sequence is CASSYGGGADTQYF. The CDR3 DNA follows: TGTGCCAGCAGTTACGGGGGTGGAGCAGATACGCAGTATTTT.